One TCR beta chain is described in this entry. These data belong to a study of control samples from healthy donors and cancer patients. Data came from immunoSEQ multiplex PCR; TCRdb stores just in-frame clones and leaves some out. The sample includes 75,000 to 95,000 clones, about nine tenths of them seen just once. This TCR was recovered from a woman aged 18-30 years in good health. Sequencing used blood.

The CDR3 bases are TGTGCCAGCAGCTTGGAGACAGGGCCCGAGCAGTACTTC. Its protein product is CASSLETGPEQYF. The chain employs TRBV5-6 and TRBJ2-7; 7 nucleotides match TRBD1. The CDR3 runs to 13 residues. After removal of 0 bases from V and 6 bases from J, the junction contained 3 bases not matched to a gene. Germline-derived CDR1 and CDR2 are SGHDT and YYEEEE.